These 4 T cell receptor beta chains came from one sample sequenced in a study of T-cell memory formation after mild COVID-19. TCRdb recomputed calls from the 5' RACE reads with MiXCR, one row per CDR3 protein. The profile shows 11,000 to 15,000 distinct CDR3 sequences, approximately 19% of them singletons. Sequenced: PBMCs or a T cell subset sorted from them (not recorded which). Receptors were obtained from an adult woman who had mild COVID-19 (a few samples of this study predate the infection). Cell type and time point are not known.

This clonotype has ten or more counts. The chain is built from TRBV5-1 and TRBJ1-3; D gene ambiguous. There are 11 residues in the CDR3. Germline CDR1 and CDR2: SGHRS and YFSETQ. Trimming pared 4 bases from V and 3 bases from J, leaving 2 bases between. Here the CDR3 reads CASSIGNTIYF. The CDR3 bases are TGCGCCAGCAGCATTGGAAACACCATATATTTT.

This clonotype has only a few counts. The chain couples TRBV24-1 to TRBJ2-2; 14 bases fit TRBD2. Per germline, CDR1 KGHDR and CDR2 SFDVKD. V was clipped by 4 bases and J by 3 bases; unmatched bases: 15. The CDR3 covers 21 residues. CDR3 DNA: TGTGCCACCAGTGACCTTCAGCGGGGACTAGCGGGAGTAACGGACACCGGGGAGCTGTTTTTT. Encoded protein: CATSDLQRGLAGVTDTGELFF.

This clonotype was recorded at least ten times. V and J are TRBV11-2 and TRBJ2-5; D is unresolved. CDR1 and CDR2 from the germline V gene are SGHAT and FQNNGV. The CDR3 sequence is 14 residues long. Trimming pared 0 bases from V and 5 bases from J, leaving 10 bases between. Here the CDR3 DNA reads TGTGCCAGCAGCTTAGAATACGGTGGGGAGACCCAGTACTTC. This encodes CASSLEYGGETQYF.

This clonotype was seen a few times. This chain uses TRBV7-6 with TRBJ2-1; D is unclear. Trimming removed 0 bases at V and 2 bases at J, with 8 bases between. There are 15 residues in the CDR3. The V gene's germline CDR1 is SGHVS and CDR2 FNYEAQ. CDR3 nucleotides: TGTGCCAGCAGCTTAGCGTTGGTTCCCTACAATGAGCAGTTCTTC. Protein sequence: CASSLALVPYNEQFF.